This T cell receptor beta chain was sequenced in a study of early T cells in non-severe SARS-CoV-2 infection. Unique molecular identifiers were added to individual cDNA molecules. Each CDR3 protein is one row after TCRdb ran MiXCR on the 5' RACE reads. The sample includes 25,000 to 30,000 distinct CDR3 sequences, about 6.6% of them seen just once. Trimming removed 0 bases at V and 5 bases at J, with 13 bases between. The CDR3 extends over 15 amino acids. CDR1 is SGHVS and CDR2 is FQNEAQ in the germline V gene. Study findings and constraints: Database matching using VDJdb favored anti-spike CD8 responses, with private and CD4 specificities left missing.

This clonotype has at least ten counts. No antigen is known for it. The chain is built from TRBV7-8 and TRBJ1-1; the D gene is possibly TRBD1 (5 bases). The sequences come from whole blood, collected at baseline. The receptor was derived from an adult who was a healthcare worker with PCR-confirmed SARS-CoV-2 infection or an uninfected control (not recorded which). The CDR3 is CASSLAFRAGTEAFF. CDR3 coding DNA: TGTGCCAGCAGCTTAGCATTCAGGGCCGGGACTGAAGCTTTCTTT.